The clone carrying this T cell receptor beta chain was detected only a few times. The antigen remains unidentified. Noted treatment: roughly nine-day PBMC culture with coronavirus spike peptide pools or control peptides (ViraFEST assay). This CDR3 has 12 amino acids. The V gene lost 2 bases and the J gene lost 7 bases, with 5 bases spanning the gap. Germline V gene lookup returns CDR1 KGHDR and CDR2 SFDVKD. The sample comes from a study of vaccination and CD4 T cells after COVID-19. Overall study context: A positive SARS-CoV-2 nasal swab PCR result was recorded for each convalescent patient; about ten were mild and one severe. Median time from COVID diagnosis to post-COVID sampling was 101 days (35 to 161).

Sequencing of the DNA from cultured CD4+ T cells was carried out with the Oncomine TCR Beta short-read assay. Genomic DNA extraction was carried out from cultured CD4+ T cells. One entry per CDR3 protein, called by TCRdb with MiXCR from the PCR reads. The repertoire consists of thousands of distinct CDR3 sequences, with 55% to 65% occurring once and the leading ten covering 7.3%. Sequenced material: CD4+ T cells from blood, cultured in vitro. The chain combines TRBV24-1 with TRBJ1-5; no reliable D call. The receptor was derived from a human donor who had recovered from COVID-19. This CDR3 reads CATSDSGQPQHF. The CDR3 DNA reads as TGTGCCACCAGTGATTCCGGACAGCCCCAGCATTTT.